These T cell receptor beta chains were read from a single sample in a study of cytomegalovirus exposure and HLA in healthy donors. Repertoires were generated with immunoSEQ multiplex PCR, while TCRdb's copy carries only in-frame clones and drops some. The sample lists 120,000 to 150,000 clones, roughly three quarters occurring once. Material for sequencing was PBMCs. These TCRs come from a female donor in good health and CMV-seronegative. Both conserved end residues are part of each CDR3. A D gene is named only where the DNA matches it firmly. The size of a clone is reported for some rows only, either as once, few or many, or as a class for expanded clones.

TRBJ2-5,.,few,TRBV10-3,TGTGCCACCGCATCGGACAGACAAGAGACCCAGTACTTC,CATASDRQETQYF
TRBJ1-3,TRBD1,.,TRBV19,TGTGCCTCCAAGGGACAGCACTCTGGAAACACCATATATTTT,CASKGQHSGNTIYF
TRBJ2-7,.,.,TRBV2,TGTGCCAGCCAAAGTGATCTGGGGACTCTAAGCTCCTACGAGCAGTACTTC,CASQSDLGTLSSYEQYF
TRBJ2-1,TRBD1,.,TRBV28,TGTGCCAGCAGTTTCGGACAGGGGGGAGGATACGGCGATGAGCAGTTCTTC,CASSFGQGGGYGDEQFF
TRBJ1-6,TRBD1,.,TRBV30,TGTGCCTTCACACAGGGGAATAATTCACCCCTCCACTTT,CAFTQGNNSPLHF
TRBJ2-5,TRBD2,.,TRBV11-3,TGTGCCAGCAGCCCCGCGGGAGGCACGGAGACCCAGTACTTC,CASSPAGGTETQYF
TRBJ2-1,.,.,TRBV2,TGTGCCAGCGGGCCTCTCGCCTACAATGAGCAGTTCTTC,CASGPLAYNEQFF
TRBJ2-3,TRBD2,once,TRBV7-6,TGTGCCAGCAGCTTAGGGACTAGCGGGAGCACAGATACGCAGTATTTT,CASSLGTSGSTDTQYF
TRBJ2-3,TRBD1,.,TRBV18,TGTGCCAGCTCCGACCGGGGGACAGGGATCACAGATACGCAGTATTTT,CASSDRGTGITDTQYF
TRBJ1-4,.,few,TRBV6-6,TGTGCCAGCAGAAATACCGGGTCTGGGGAAAAACTGTTTTTT,CASRNTGSGEKLFF
TRBJ2-5,TRBD2,.,TRBV2,TGTGCCAGCAGTGTCCGGGGACTAGCGGGAGCCCACCAGTACTTC,CASSVRGLAGAHQYF
TRBJ2-5,TRBD2,.,TRBV28,TGTGCCAGCAGCACTAGCGGGGGCCCCCAAGAGACCCAGTACTTC,CASSTSGGPQETQYF
TRBJ2-1,.,.,TRBV5-1,TGCGCCAGCAGCATCCCAACGGGACTGGATGAGCAGTTCTTC,CASSIPTGLDEQFF
TRBJ2-1,.,.,TRBV4-3,TGCGCCAGCAGCCCACGAGACAGCTCCTACAATGAGCAGTTCTTC,CASSPRDSSYNEQFF
TRBJ1-1,.,.,TRBV7-9,TGTGCCAGCATCGAAGACATCTTGAACACTGAAGCTTTCTTT,CASIEDILNTEAFF
TRBJ2-5,.,.,TRBV4-3,TGCGCCAGCAGCGAAGGTTGGGCGGCCGGGGAAGAGACCCAGTACTTC,CASSEGWAAGEETQYF
TRBJ2-2,.,.,TRBV5-4,TGTGCCAGCAGCCTGGAGAGTAACACCGGGGAGCTGTTTTTT,CASSLESNTGELFF
TRBJ2-1,TRBD2,.,TRBV7-3,TGTGCCAGCAGCTTCCAAGGACTAGAGCTGTTCTTC,CASSFQGLELFF
TRBJ1-1,.,.,TRBV5-4,TGTGCCAGCAGCCTAGATCCGAGGAGGACTGAAGCTTTCTTT,CASSLDPRRTEAFF
TRBJ2-2,.,.,TRBV7-2,TGTGCCAGCAGCCCTGGGAGGCCCGGGGAGCTGTTTTTT,CASSPGRPGELFF
TRBJ1-5,TRBD1,.,TRBV7-2,TGTGCCAGCAGCCCCCGGACAGGCCCGGGGCCCCAGCATTTT,CASSPRTGPGPQHF
TRBJ1-1,.,few,TRBV6-5,TGTGCCAGCAGTTATGCGGGTGAAGCTTTCTTT,CASSYAGEAFF
TRBJ1-1,TRBD1,few,TRBV5-1,TGCGCCAGCAGCCGGATTGGGACAGCGAACACTGAAGCTTTCTTT,CASSRIGTANTEAFF
TRBJ1-1,.,.,TRBV5-6,TGTGCCAGCAGCCCTGTCGGAGGAAACACTGAAGCTTTCTTT,CASSPVGGNTEAFF
TRBJ2-1,.,.,TRBV7-9,TGTGCCAGCAGCTCGACGTTTAGGGGGGGGGTCTACAATGAGCAGTTCTTC,CASSSTFRGGVYNEQFF
TRBJ2-7,TRBD1,.,TRBV28,TGTGCCAGCAGTCCCGCCCTGACAGGGGGGGGCTACGAGCAGTACTTC,CASSPALTGGGYEQYF
TRBJ2-7,.,.,TRBV18,TGTGCCAGCTCACGGGACAACTACGAGCAGTACTTC,CASSRDNYEQYF
TRBJ2-1,TRBD2,.,TRBV5-1,TGCGCCAGCAGCTTGGAATTAGCGGGGACGAATGAGCAGTTCTTC,CASSLELAGTNEQFF
TRBJ2-5,TRBD2,few,TRBV27,TGTGCCAGCAGTCCCCTGCGGGGGGGAGGAGAGACCCAGTACTTC,CASSPLRGGGETQYF
TRBJ1-2,TRBD1,.,TRBV7-2,TGTGCCAGCAGCTCGACCGGGACAGGGATCGGCTACACCTTC,CASSSTGTGIGYTF
TRBJ2-5,.,.,TRBV11-1,TGTGCCAGCAGCCCCCTCGACAGGAAGAAAGAGACCCAGTACTTC,CASSPLDRKKETQYF
TRBJ2-3,.,few,TRBV4-3,TGCGCCAGCAGCCAGCTTCGGGGGTACACGCAGTATTTT,CASSQLRGYTQYF
TRBJ2-1,.,.,TRBV4-3,TGCGCCAGCAGCCAAGATACTACCCTTAATGAGCAGTTCTTC,CASSQDTTLNEQFF
TRBJ1-5,.,.,TRBV6-5,TGTGCCAGCACCCCTGGGGAGGGCGGTCAGCCCCAGCATTTT,CASTPGEGGQPQHF
TRBJ1-2,.,.,TRBV15,TGTGCCACCAAGGACAGCCCCAGCTATGGCTACACCTTC,CATKDSPSYGYTF
TRBJ2-5,.,.,TRBV10-1,TGCGCCAGCCATGGTCGAGAAGAGACCCAGTACTTC,CASHGREETQYF
TRBJ1-2,TRBD1,.,TRBV27,TGTGCCAGCAGTTTATCGGGACAGGGGATCGGGGGCTACACCTTC,CASSLSGQGIGGYTF
TRBJ2-7,TRBD1,.,TRBV2,TGTGCCAGCAGCGAGGAAGGGGGCAACGAGCAGTACTTC,CASSEEGGNEQYF
TRBJ1-2,TRBD1,once,TRBV18,TGTGCCAGCTCACCAGGGGACAGTCTCTATGGCTACACCTTC,CASSPGDSLYGYTF
TRBJ2-5,TRBD2,few,TRBV5-1,TGCGCCAGCAGCACCAACTTGCGGGGGGGCCCGGAGACCCAGTACTTC,CASSTNLRGGPETQYF
TRBJ1-3,.,.,TRBV4-2,TGTGCCAGCAGCCCCGACCGGGGGAGCTCTGGAAACACCATATATTTT,CASSPDRGSSGNTIYF
TRBJ2-1,.,.,TRBV15,TGTGCCACCAGCAGAAGCCGACCCGGGACTGGCCCCCACAATGAGCAGTTCTTC,CATSRSRPGTGPHNEQFF
TRBJ2-7,.,.,TRBV4-1,TGCGCCAGCAGCCAATTCAGTAACTACGAGCAGTACTTC,CASSQFSNYEQYF
TRBJ1-2,.,.,TRBV25-1,TGTGCCAGCAGTGACGCGGGGGTACTATCTGGCTACACCTTC,CASSDAGVLSGYTF
TRBJ2-7,.,.,TRBV29-1,TGCAGCGTTGAAGAGCAGGGCGAGCAGTACTTC,CSVEEQGEQYF
TRBJ2-7,TRBD2,.,TRBV6-5,TGTGCCAGCAGTCGGGACTATCACGAGCAGTACTTC,CASSRDYHEQYF
TRBJ2-1,TRBD1,.,TRBV7-9,TGTGCCAGCAGCCTGACAGGGGGTGAGCAGTTCTTC,CASSLTGGEQFF
TRBJ2-3,TRBD2,.,TRBV29-1,TGCAGCGTTCTTGACGGGAGGGCGATCACAGATACGCAGTATTTT,CSVLDGRAITDTQYF
TRBJ2-7,TRBD2,.,TRBV5-1,TGCGCCAGCAGCTTGGTGAGCGGGGGGCTCGGTGGGGACTTC,CASSLVSGGLGGDF
TRBJ1-1,.,.,TRBV28,TGTGCCAGCAGACTCCATAGACAGTTCTCTGAAGCTTTCTTT,CASRLHRQFSEAFF
TRBJ1-4,TRBD1,.,TRBV29-1,TGCAGCGTTTCGGACAGGGGGGGGGAAAAACTGTTTTTT,CSVSDRGGEKLFF
TRBJ2-1,.,.,TRBV11-2,TGTGCCAGCAGCCCACGGCGGCTATCTCTACGCTCTGAGCAGTTCTTC,CASSPRRLSLRSEQFF
TRBJ2-5,.,.,TRBV7-8,TGTGCCAGCAGCTTGGGAGTCGGGACAATCCAAGAGACCCAGTACTTC,CASSLGVGTIQETQYF
TRBJ1-6,.,.,TRBV27,TGTGCCAGCAGTTGGAGAGGGAACGGTAATTCACCCCTCCACTTT,CASSWRGNGNSPLHF
TRBJ2-5,TRBD2,.,TRBV4-1,TGCGCCAGCAGCCAAGGAGCGGGACTAGCGGGACCGACTCGACAAGAGACCCAGTACTTC,CASSQGAGLAGPTRQETQYF
TRBJ1-6,.,.,TRBV19,TGTGCCAGTAGTATTGGGCAGAATAATTCACCCCTCCACTTT,CASSIGQNNSPLHF
TRBJ2-1,.,.,TRBV7-2,TGTGCCAGCAGCACCAACAGGGCTTCCTACAATGAGCAGTTCTTC,CASSTNRASYNEQFF
TRBJ1-1,.,.,TRBV7-3,TGTGCCAGCAGCTCAGAGGGGAACACTGAAGCTTTCTTT,CASSSEGNTEAFF